The clone carrying this T cell receptor (beta chain) was observed a handful of times. TCRdb processed the 5' RACE reads anew with MiXCR; each CDR3 protein has one entry. This sample has roughly 32,000 distinct CDR3 sequences, with more than 5% found just once. The entry originates in a study of early T cells in non-severe SARS-CoV-2 infection. Germline values: CDR1 SGDLS, CDR2 YYNGEE. With 1 base removed from V and 2 bases from J, the gap between germline ends came to 10 bases. There are 15 residues in the CDR3. The source material was whole blood. The sequence was obtained from an adult who was a healthcare worker with PCR-confirmed SARS-CoV-2 infection or an uninfected control (not recorded which). This chain links TRBV9 with TRBJ1-3, with a tentative D call TRBD1 (5 bases). The CDR3 bases are TGTGCCAGCAGCGTATCAGGGCAGACTGGAAACACCATATATTTT. Protein product: CASSVSGQTGNTIYF.